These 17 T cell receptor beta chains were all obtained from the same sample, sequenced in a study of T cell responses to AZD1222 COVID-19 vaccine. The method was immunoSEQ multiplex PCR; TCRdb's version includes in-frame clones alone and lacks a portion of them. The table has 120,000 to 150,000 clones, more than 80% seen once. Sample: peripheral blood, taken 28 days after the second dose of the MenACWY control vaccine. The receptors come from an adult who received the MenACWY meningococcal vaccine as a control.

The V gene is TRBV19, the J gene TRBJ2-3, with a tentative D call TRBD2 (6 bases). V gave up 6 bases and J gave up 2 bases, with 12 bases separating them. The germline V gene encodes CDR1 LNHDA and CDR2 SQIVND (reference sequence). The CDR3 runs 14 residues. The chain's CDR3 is CASRSASATDTQYF. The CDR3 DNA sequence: TGTGCCAGTAGGTCGGCTAGCGCCACAGATACGCAGTATTTT.

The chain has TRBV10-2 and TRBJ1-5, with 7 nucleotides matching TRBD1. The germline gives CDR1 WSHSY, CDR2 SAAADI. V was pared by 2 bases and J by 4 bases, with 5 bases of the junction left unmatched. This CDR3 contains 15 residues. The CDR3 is CASSEHQGVNQPQHF. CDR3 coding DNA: TGCGCCAGCAGTGAGCATCAGGGGGTAAATCAGCCCCAGCATTTT.

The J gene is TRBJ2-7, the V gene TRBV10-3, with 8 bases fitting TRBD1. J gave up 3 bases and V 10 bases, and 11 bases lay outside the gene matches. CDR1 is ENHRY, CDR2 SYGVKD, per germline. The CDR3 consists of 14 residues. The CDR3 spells CATEKGQGYYEQYF. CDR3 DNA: TGTGCCACGGAGAAAGGACAGGGATACTACGAGCAGTACTTC.

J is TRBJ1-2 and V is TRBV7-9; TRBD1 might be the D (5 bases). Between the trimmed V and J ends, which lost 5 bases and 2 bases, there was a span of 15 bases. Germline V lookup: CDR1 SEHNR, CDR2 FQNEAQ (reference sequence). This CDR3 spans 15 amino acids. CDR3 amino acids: CASSAYLTENYGYTF. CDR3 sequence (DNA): TGTGCCAGCAGCGCCTACCTGACAGAAAACTATGGCTACACCTTC.

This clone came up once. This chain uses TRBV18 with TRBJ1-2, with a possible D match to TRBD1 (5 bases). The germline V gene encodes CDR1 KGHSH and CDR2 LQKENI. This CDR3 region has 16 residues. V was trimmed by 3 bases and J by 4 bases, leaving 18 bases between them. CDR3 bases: TGTGCCAGCTCACCTCCGACCAACCGAGGGGCCTATGGCTACACCTTC. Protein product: CASSPPTNRGAYGYTF.

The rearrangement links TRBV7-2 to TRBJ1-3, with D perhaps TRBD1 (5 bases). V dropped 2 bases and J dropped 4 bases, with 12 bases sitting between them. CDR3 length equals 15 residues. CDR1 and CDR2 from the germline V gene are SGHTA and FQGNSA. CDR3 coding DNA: TGTGCCAGCAGCTTACACGGGGCGGGAGGAAACACCATATATTTT. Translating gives CASSLHGAGGNTIYF. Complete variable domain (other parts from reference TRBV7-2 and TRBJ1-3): GAGVSQSPSNKVTEKGKDVELRCDPISGHTALYWYRQSLGQGLEFLIYFQGNSAPDKSGLPSDRFSAERTGGSVSTLTIQRTQQEDSAVYLCASSLHGAGGNTIYFGEGSWLTVV.

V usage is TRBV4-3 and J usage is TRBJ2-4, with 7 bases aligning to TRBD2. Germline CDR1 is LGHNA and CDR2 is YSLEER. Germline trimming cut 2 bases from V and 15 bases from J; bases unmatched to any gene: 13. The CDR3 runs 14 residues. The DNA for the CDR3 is TGCGCCAGCAGCCAAAATCGGGACTACCCTCGGAGGTACTTC. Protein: CASSQNRDYPRRYF.

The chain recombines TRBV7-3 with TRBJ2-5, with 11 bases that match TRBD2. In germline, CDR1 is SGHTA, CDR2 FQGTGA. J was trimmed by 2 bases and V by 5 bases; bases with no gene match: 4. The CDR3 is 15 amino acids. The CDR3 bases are TGTGCCAGCAGCACCGGGACTAGCGGACAAGAGACCCAGTACTTC. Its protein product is CASSTGTSGQETQYF. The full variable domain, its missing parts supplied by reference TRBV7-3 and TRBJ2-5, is GAGVSQTPSNKVTEKGKYVELRCDPISGHTALYWYRQSLGQGPEFLIYFQGTGAADDSGLPNDRFFAVRPEGSVSTLKIQRTERGDSAVYLCASSTGTSGQETQYFGPGTRLLVL.

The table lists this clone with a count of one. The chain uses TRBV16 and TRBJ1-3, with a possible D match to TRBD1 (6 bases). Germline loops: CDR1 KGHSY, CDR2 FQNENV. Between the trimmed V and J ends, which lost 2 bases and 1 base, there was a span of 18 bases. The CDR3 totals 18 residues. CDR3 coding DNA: TGTGCCAGCAGCCAAGACCAGCCCACAGGGTGGTCTGGAAACACCATATATTTT. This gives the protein CASSQDQPTGWSGNTIYF.

In DNA form, the CDR3 reads TGCGCCAGCAGTGAGACCCGGACTAGACCCAATGAGCAGTTCTTC. Amino acid sequence: CASSETRTRPNEQFF. The V and J genes are TRBV10-2 and TRBJ2-1; 7 bases are shared with TRBD2. Germline V gene lookup returns CDR1 WSHSY and CDR2 SAAADI. The V segment lost 2 bases and the J segment 6 bases; nucleotides outside the gene matches: 7. This CDR3 comprises 15 residues.

For the CDR3, the DNA is TGTGCCAGCAGCTGGGGTCCGGGACGCCTGGAGACCCAGTACTTC. This encodes CASSWGPGRLETQYF. The rearrangement uses TRBV7-9 and TRBJ2-5; possibly TRBD1 or TRBD2 for D (5 bases each). V was clipped by 4 bases and J by 5 bases, with 17 bases between them. CDR1 SEHNR and CDR2 FQNEAQ come from the germline V gene (reference sequence). The CDR3 is made up of 15 amino acids.

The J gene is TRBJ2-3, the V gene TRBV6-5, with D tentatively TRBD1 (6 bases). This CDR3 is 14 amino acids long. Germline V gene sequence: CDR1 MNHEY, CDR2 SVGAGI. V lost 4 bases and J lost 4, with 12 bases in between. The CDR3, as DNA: TGTGCCAGCAGTTCCGGACAGCTCCCAGATACGCAGTATTTT. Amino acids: CASSSGQLPDTQYF.

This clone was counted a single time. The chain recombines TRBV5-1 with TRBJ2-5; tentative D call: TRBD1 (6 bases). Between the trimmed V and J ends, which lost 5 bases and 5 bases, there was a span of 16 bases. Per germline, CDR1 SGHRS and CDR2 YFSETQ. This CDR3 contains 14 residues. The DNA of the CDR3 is TGCGCCAGCAGAATACAGGGCGCCGGGGAGACCCAGTACTTC. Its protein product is CASRIQGAGETQYF.

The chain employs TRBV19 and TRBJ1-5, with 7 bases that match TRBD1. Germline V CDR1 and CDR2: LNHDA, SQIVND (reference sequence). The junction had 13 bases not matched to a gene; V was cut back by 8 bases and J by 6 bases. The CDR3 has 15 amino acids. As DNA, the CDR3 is TGTGCCAGTGGCTTGGGCAGGGGGGCAGCTCAGCCCCAGCATTTT. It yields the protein CASGLGRGAAQPQHF. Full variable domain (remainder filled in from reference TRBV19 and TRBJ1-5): DGGITQSPKYLFRKEGQNVTLSCEQNLNHDAMYWYRQDPGQGLRLIYYSQIVNDFQKGDIAEGYSVSREKKESFPLTVTSAQKNPTAFYLCASGLGRGAAQPQHFGDGTRLSIL.

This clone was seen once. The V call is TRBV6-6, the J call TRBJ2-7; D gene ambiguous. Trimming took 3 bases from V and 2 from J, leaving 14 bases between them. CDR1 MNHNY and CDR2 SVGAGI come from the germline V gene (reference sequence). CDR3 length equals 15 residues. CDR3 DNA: TGTGCCAGCAGTTATTCCTCGGCCGATACCTACGAGCAGTACTTC. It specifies CASSYSSADTYEQYF.

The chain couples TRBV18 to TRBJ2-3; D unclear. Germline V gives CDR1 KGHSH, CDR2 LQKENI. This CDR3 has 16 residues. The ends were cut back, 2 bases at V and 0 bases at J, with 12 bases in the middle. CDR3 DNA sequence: TGTGCCAGCTCACCAGCTACGGCTTCGAGCACAGATACGCAGTATTTT. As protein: CASSPATASSTDTQYF.

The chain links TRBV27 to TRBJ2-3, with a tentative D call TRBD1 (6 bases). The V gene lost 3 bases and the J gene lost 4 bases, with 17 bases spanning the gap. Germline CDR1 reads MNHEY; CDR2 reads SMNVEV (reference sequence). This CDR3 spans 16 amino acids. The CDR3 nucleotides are TGTGCCAGCAGTTTGATTGGGGACAAAACCGCAGATACGCAGTATTTT. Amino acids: CASSLIGDKTADTQYF.